This TCR beta chain was obtained from a study of shared clonotypes between healthy human individuals. Germline values: CDR1 MNHNY, CDR2 SVGAGI (reference sequence). CDR3 length: 14 amino acids. Unmatched junction bases numbered 2, after V lost 6 bases and J lost 0 bases. On this clone: Additional DNA sequences in this sample encode the identical CDR3.

Measured with immunoSEQ multiplex PCR; TCRdb has only the in-frame clones, and not every one. Counted here are millions of clones, roughly nine tenths occurring once; the ten biggest clones make up about 0.13%. Sequenced input: naive CD4+ T cells sorted from blood. Noted subset: CD45RA+ positively selected. J is TRBJ1-3 and V is TRBV6-6; 7 nucleotides agree with TRBD1. The TCR comes from a man younger than 30 in good health. CDR3 protein: CASSAGGSGNTIYF. CDR3 DNA sequence: TGTGCCAGCAGCGCAGGGGGCTCTGGAAACACCATATATTTT.